Following are 5 T cell receptor beta chains from one sample sequenced in a study of vaccination effects on CD4 cells after COVID-19. The method was immunoSEQ multiplex PCR; TCRdb's version includes in-frame clones alone and lacks a portion of them. The repertoire holds 24,000 or so clones, with about 70% as singletons. Sequencing in the ViraFEST assay came after antigen-specific CD4+ T cells had been expanded with viral peptide pools, which were used to stimulate PBMC. Culture lasted approximately 10 days before CD4+ T cell isolation. The vaccine given was either BNT162b2 or mRNA-1273, in two doses. The antigens for these receptors are not known. Material: CD4+ T cells from PBMCs cultured with SARS-CoV-2 spike peptides, obtained after COVID-19 vaccination. The receptors derive from a human donor who received a COVID-19 vaccine.

With respect to this clone: Other DNA sequences from this sample encode an identical CDR3 as well. The chain couples TRBV11-3 to TRBJ2-1, with D maybe TRBD1 (6 bases). The CDR3 loop spans 18 amino acids. The V gene lost 0 bases and the J gene lost 0 bases, with 15 bases spanning the gap. The germline V gene encodes CDR1 SGHNT and CDR2 YENEEA. The CDR3 loop is CASSLDQGGSSSYNEQFF. Here the CDR3 DNA reads TGTGCCAGCAGCTTAGATCAAGGGGGTTCTAGCTCCTACAATGAGCAGTTCTTC. The variable domain in full, completed from reference TRBV11-3 and TRBJ2-1, reads EAGVVQSPRYKIIEKKQPVAFWCNPISGHNTLYWYLQNLGQGPELLIRYENEEAVDDSQLPKDRFSAERLKGVDSTLKIQPAELGDSAVYLCASSLDQGGSSSYNEQFFGPGTRLTVL.

The chain links TRBV5-4 to TRBJ1-2, with D unclear. Germline CDR1 and CDR2: SGHNT and YYREEE (reference sequence). V shed 3 bases and J shed 8 bases, with 20 bases lying between them. This CDR3 region has 15 residues. CDR3 amino acids: CASSSPTAGKEGYTF. CDR3 nucleotides: TGTGCCAGCAGCTCCCCGACCGCGGGGAAAGAGGGCTACACCTTC.

This clone was seen a few times. The chain is built from TRBV5-1 and TRBJ1-1; D is uncertain. Germline assignment: CDR1 SGHRS and CDR2 YFSETQ. The V and J ends lost 1 base and 7 bases respectively, with 14 bases between them. This CDR3 spans 14 amino acids. The CDR3 region has the DNA TGCGCCAGCAGCTTGTCCGGAACGGGGAATGAAGCTTTCTTT. Its translation is CASSLSGTGNEAFF. The entire variable domain, with the rest obtained from reference TRBV5-1 and TRBJ1-1, is as follows: KAGVTQTPRYLIKTRGQQVTLSCSPISGHRSVSWYQQTPGQGLQFLFEYFSETQRNKGNFPGRFSGRQFSNSRSEMNVSTLELGDSALYLCASSLSGTGNEAFFGQGTRLTVV.

This clone was counted between two and nine times. The rearrangement links TRBV6-2 or TRBV6-3 to TRBJ2-1; TRBD2 matches at 9 bases. There are 16 residues in the CDR3. Looked up from germline, CDR1 is MNHEY and CDR2 is SVGEGT. J was trimmed by 4 bases and V by 6 bases; bases with no gene match: 10. The CDR3: CASSPFGGGVYNEQFF. The CDR3 DNA reads TGTGCCAGCAGCCCTTTCGGCGGGGGGGTTTACAATGAGCAGTTCTTC.

A few counts support this clone. This specimen includes other DNA sequences encoding the same CDR3. The rearrangement joins TRBV18 to TRBJ1-5; D may be TRBD1 (6 bases). CDR1 and CDR2 (germline): KGHSH, LQKENI. Trimming shortened V by 6 bases and J by 1 base, and 10 bases separated the two germline ends. The CDR3 is 14 residues long. The CDR3 reads CASSPGQSNQPQHF. The DNA for the CDR3 is TGTGCCAGCTCCCCAGGACAGAGCAATCAGCCCCAGCATTTT.